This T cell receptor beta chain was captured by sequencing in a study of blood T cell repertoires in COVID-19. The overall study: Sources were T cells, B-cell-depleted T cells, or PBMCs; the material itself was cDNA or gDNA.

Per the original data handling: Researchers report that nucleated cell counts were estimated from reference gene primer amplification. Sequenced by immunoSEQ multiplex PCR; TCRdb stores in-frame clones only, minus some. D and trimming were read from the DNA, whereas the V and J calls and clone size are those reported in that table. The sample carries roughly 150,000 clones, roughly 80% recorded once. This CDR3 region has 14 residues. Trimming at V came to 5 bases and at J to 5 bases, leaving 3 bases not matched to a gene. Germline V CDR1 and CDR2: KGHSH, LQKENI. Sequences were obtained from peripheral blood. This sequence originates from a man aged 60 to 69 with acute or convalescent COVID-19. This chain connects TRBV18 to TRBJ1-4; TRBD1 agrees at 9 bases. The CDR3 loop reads CASSAQGANEKLFF. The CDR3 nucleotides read TGTGCCAGCTCAGCACAGGGGGCAAATGAAAAACTGTTTTTT. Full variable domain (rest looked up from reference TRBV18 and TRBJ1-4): NAGVMQNPRHLVRRRGQEARLRCSPMKGHSHVYWYRQLPEEGLKFMVYLQKENIIDESGMPKERFSAEFPKEGPSILRIQQVVRGDSAAYFCASSAQGANEKLFFGSGTQLSVL.